The clone carrying this T cell receptor (beta chain) turned up a few times. Its antigen is unknown. Generated by immunoSEQ multiplex PCR, the TCRdb table keeps only in-frame clones and is missing some. The table lists about 82,000 clones, 75% to 90% of them singletons. This sample stems from a study of memory CD4+ T cells and cytomegalovirus serostatus. About the research overall: Healthy Belgian adult donors included nine or ten CMV-positive and some 25 CMV-negative people. Study-level points and caveats: CD4+ memory repertoires contained about two fifths of the 164 reported CMV TCRbeta sequences.

Single viable CD3+CD4+CD8-CD45RO+ cells were sorted as the memory CD4+ T cells. Donors' CMV status reflects serum IgG against pp150, pp28, p38, p52. CD4+ T cells were isolated by positive magnetic selection. CDR1 is MNHNS and CDR2 is SASEGT in the germline V gene. V was clipped by 3 bases and J by 4 bases; unmatched bases: 7. CDR3 size: 15 residues. The sequenced material came from memory CD4+ T cells from blood. The receptor was isolated from an adult in good health and CMV-seronegative. V gene TRBV6-1 combines with J gene TRBJ1-2, with 8 positions matching TRBD1. CDR3 sequence reads: CASSDQGQVFYGYTF. In nucleotides, the CDR3 is TGTGCCAGCAGTGACCAGGGACAGGTTTTCTATGGCTACACCTTC.